The text below deals with one TCR beta chain. In its sample, this clone was seen a few times. Its antigen is not yet known. Qualities for individual bases were not recorded, and no much larger clone is one base off. The sample comes from a study of cytomegalovirus exposure and HLA in healthy donors (dated by TCRdb to the late 2010s). The study in broad terms: According to an earlier analysis of 587 of the donors, 150 million to 200 million T cells yielded 100 million or so unique TCR beta sequences and 250 to 350 Gb of sequence data. Roughly 300 gigabases of sequencing data and 70 million to 100 million unique TCR sequences made up an early release that covered under 750 HLA-typed donors. The genetic ancestry cluster associated with self-reported Caucasian donors included roughly four fifths of the approximately 430 genotyped donors. The study aimed to test whether cataloging public T cell receptors could reveal signatures of past pathogen exposure. The study profiled the T cell repertoires of hundreds of subjects by immunosequencing and related them to cytomegalovirus serostatus. A separate validation cohort of about 110 different subjects was used in addition to the roughly 670-subject first cohort. To predict cytomegalovirus infection status, the study combined high-throughput TCR immunosequencing, statistical association of individual TCRs with disease status, and machine learning. A later analysis re-examined previously published TCR beta repertoires from more than 550 donors and added high-resolution HLA genotyping to investigate patterns of TCR occurrence. Rather than using new phenotypic data, the later analysis identified candidate immune exposures from TCR beta sequences and from how often those sequences occurred across donors. In an earlier analysis of roughly 580 of the donors, high-throughput TCR beta sequencing was used to judge whether each TCR beta V gene segment behaved as functional or pseudogenic. Donor age, sex, ethnicity and CMV serostatus were compiled alongside the repertoire data. A later genetic analysis took genome-wide SNP genotypes for about 55% of the 666 donors and used that subset as a discovery cohort. Every discovery cohort repertoire had been produced on one sequencing platform. Class I and class II HLA loci were covered by the typing at four-digit resolution. Typing coverage varied by locus: about 620-630 donors for A, B, C, DRB1 and DQB1; roughly 500 for DQA1; about 570 for DPA1; roughly 450 for DPB1. Roughly five DR-DQ haplotypes were handled as single units for association and clustering because linkage in the cohort was strong. On average, around 230,000 unique TCR beta nucleotide sequences were sequenced per donor among more than 350 genotyped donors of the cohort, with 15% to 20% of those sequences being non-productive.

Findings and caveats that apply to the study as a whole: V-gene and J-gene trimming of TCR beta chains was associated with a missense DCLRE1C variant in a later genetic analysis, and the association was replicated in an independent cohort. In a later analysis, HLA-associated TCR beta chains showed more clonal expansion and lower generation probabilities than non-associated chains that were equally common. In a later analysis, several top co-occurrence clusters were reported to appear linked to parvovirus B19, influenza, CMV and Epstein-Barr virus. A cluster of highly shared sequence variants was judged likely to represent a technical artifact of the sequencing pipeline. When HLA alleles, especially DR and DQ, strongly co-occurred, attributing TCR associations to individual alleles was difficult. Compared with the approximately 670-donor mean, donors in an Asian-associated ancestry cluster had fewer N-insertions in productive TCRs, according to a later genetic analysis. For the cohort, immune exposure information was limited to CMV serostatus. A later analysis found that most CMV-associated TCR beta chains appeared HLA-restricted, with HLA associations seemingly driven largely by CMV exposure. The presence/absence analyses assumed that sequencing depth was roughly uniform across donors, and that assumption may not be true. The classifier was reported to diagnose cytomegalovirus status with high specificity and sensitivity in both the original cohort and the validation cohort. Because counts were too low, some 17 rarely observed V segments, including chromosome 9 orphons, were left out of the earlier analysis of 587 of the donors. Correlated functional status among segregating V segments might be attributable to linkage disequilibrium, but an unknown experimental factor could not be ruled out. An earlier analysis of 450 to 750 of the donors showed that most TCR beta V segments appeared in productive rearrangements either about 87% or about 30% of the time, which broadly matched IMGT annotations. Most TCR sequences were seen in very few donors, while some public TCRs were found in many individuals. In a later analysis, around 17,000 TCR beta sequences were associated with specific HLA alleles at a false discovery rate of 0.05. Three of the identified cytomegalovirus-associated TCR beta chains were confirmed in vitro to be specific for cytomegalovirus antigens. This cohort had only TCR beta chains sequenced, and the lack of alpha or paired-chain data limited which features could be detected. In a later analysis, TCR association rates were found to vary across HLA loci, with the most associated TCRs seen for DRB1 alleles and the fewest for HLA-C alleles. The study listed 164 TCR beta chains as associated with cytomegalovirus. The 87-base-pair reads could not distinguish some IMGT-functional V segments, including TRBV6-2 and TRBV6-3, so those segments were excluded. A further reported finding was that TCR beta sequences accurately predicted the HLA-A and HLA-B alleles for most subjects in the first cohort. According to the authors, the approach could potentially be generalized to other disease states and immunological phenotypes. Because HLA typing was missing for some donors at each locus, association tests included only the typed subset.

The cohort consisted of hundreds of healthy bone marrow donors. All cohort members were sampled while nominally healthy, although unrecorded immune exposures were likely present. The donor tested CMV seronegative, placing the donor among the roughly 400 seronegative members of the cohort. Every donor gave a peripheral blood sample, and the peripheral blood mononuclear cells from that sample were used for TCR beta sequencing. Genomic DNA extraction from the blood cell samples was performed with the Qiagen DNeasy Blood Extraction Kit. Ends trimmed: V by 6 bases, J by 6 bases; bases unmatched to a gene: 7. In the germline V gene (reference sequence), CDR1 corresponds to MNHNY and CDR2 to SVGAGI. The CDR3, cysteine through phenylalanine, is 15 amino acids long. Kept here is only the CDR3 DNA, which spans 45 bases and is read in frame from base 1. Library preparation employed the immunoSEQ multiplex PCR assay. A mixture of 60 forward primers for TCR Vbeta segments and 13 reverse primers for TCR Jbeta segments was used in the multiplex PCR. Amplification of the CDR3 region of rearranged TCR beta genes was performed with a multiplex PCR assay on genomic DNA. The amplified TCR beta libraries were sequenced on the Illumina HiSeq System as 87-base-pair reads. As for the authors' bioinformatics: In a later analysis, tens of millions of unique TCR beta chains were counted across the 650 to 750 repertoires, and roughly 10 million of these chains were shared by at least two donors. A nearest-neighbor algorithm error-corrected the raw reads and collapsed the reads into unique sequences, merging closely related sequences to remove PCR and sequencing errors. Alignment of CDR3 sequences to IMGT reference sequences was used to assign V, D and J gene segments. Each retained sequence needed at least a six-nucleotide match to both a V gene segment and a J gene segment. Rearrangements were called productive when the CDR3 lacked stop codons and stayed in frame with V and J; all others were non-productive. Following IMGT convention, CDR3 was defined as the stretch from the second conserved V-encoded cysteine up to the conserved J-encoded phenylalanine. In an earlier analysis of 500 to 650 of the donors, sequences lacking an unambiguous match to a single V gene segment were excluded. An earlier analysis of roughly 590 of the donors called V segments functional above 56.7% productive rearrangements and segregating when the between-donor standard deviation exceeded 5%. A statistical classification framework was developed to diagnose cytomegalovirus status using the catalog of TCR beta chain sequences. In a later analysis, TCR nucleotide sequences were compared against IMGT/GENE-DB human TR gene sequences so that V and J genes could be assigned. A later analysis assigned CDR3 sequences and most-parsimonious VDJ recombination scenarios with the TCRdist pipeline. In a later analysis, each TCR beta chain was defined by its CDR3 amino acid sequence together with its V-gene family, and reads without a unique V-gene family were excluded. To address suspected cross-contamination and a sequencing artifact, a later analysis removed a few hundred highly shared, low-generation-probability nucleotide sequences. In a later analysis, a clonal expansion index for each public chain was calculated from normalized within-repertoire ranks of inferred template counts. Generation probabilities in a later analysis came from a VDJ recombination model fitted to out-of-frame rearrangements, and those results were checked against IGoR. A later analysis scored TCR-TCR, TCR-HLA and TCR-CMV co-occurrence with hypergeometric tests, applying a repertoire-size bias correction to TCR pairs. In a later analysis, false discovery rates were estimated by permuting HLA or CMV assignments 20 times. A later analysis grouped co-occurring TCRs with DBSCAN, adding TCRdist sequence similarity when clustering within HLA-allele-positive subsets. Repertoires with fewer than 30,000 or more than 120,000 public chains were left out of co-occurrence clustering, as were about 5 repertoires with anomalous nucleotide sharing. Imported from immuneACCESS, the table was reduced by TCRdb to in-frame sequences with V and J called. These copies leave out some clones; in studies compared against another copy, an unresolved V gene accounts for under half, and the cause of the remainder is not known. That table gives V, J and clone size, and the DNA gave D and trimming. Within this sample are under 200,000 clones, with just under 80% of them counted one time only. Roughly 1.3% of the sample is held by the ten biggest clonotypes.

This sequence was found in a young man in good health and CMV-seronegative. Sequencing was performed on PBMCs. The rearrangement joined TRBV6-6 to TRBJ2-1, and TRBD2 matches 11 of the central bases. The CDR3 is CASSLGLAGGNEQFF. The nucleotides read TGTGCCAGCAGCCTGGGGCTAGCGGGAGGCAATGAGCAGTTCTTC.